This TCR beta chain derives from a study of OX40 agonist ivuxolimab in advanced cancers. For the study at large: The mean age was around 56 years, ranging from about 23 to 79, with 65% to 90% of participants male. Three patients, one with hepatocellular carcinoma and two with cutaneous melanoma, achieved partial responses.

As for this clone: What it recognizes is unknown.

General study findings and limits: At 0.1 to 3.0 mg/kg, clonal expansion of CD4+ and CD8+ blood T cells had occurred by week 6.

The repertoire was sequenced with immunoSEQ multiplex PCR; TCRdb's copy has only in-frame clones and lacks some. The table lists 95,000 to 110,000 clones, approximately 90% of them singletons. This CDR3 contains 16 residues. From germline, CDR1 is SGHRS and CDR2 YFSETQ. V shed 4 bases and J 1 base; nucleotides not matched to a gene: 7. The chain couples TRBV5-1 to TRBJ1-4; 7 bases agree with TRBD1. This receptor was identified in an adult with an advanced solid tumor such as melanoma, head and neck, liver or kidney cancer. This sample comprised CD4+ or CD8+ T cells sorted from blood, obtained in a trial of the OX40 agonist ivuxolimab. The CDR3 sequence is CASSLTGDLTNEKLFF. The CDR3 coding sequence is TGCGCCAGCAGCCTCACAGGGGACCTAACTAATGAAAAACTGTTTTTT.